This T cell receptor (beta chain) was retrieved from a study of CD8+ T cells in alopecia areata. Study information: Patients received oral tofacitinib, 5 to 10 mg twice daily, for moderate-to-severe alopecia areata.

Reverse transcription of extracted RNA yielded cDNA, which provided the sequencing template. Using immunoSEQ multiplex PCR, the repertoire was profiled, and TCRdb retains in-frame clones only, with some absent. The sample lists some 150,000 clones, around 83% occurring once. V lost 3 bases, J lost 15 bases, and 18 bases lay in between. CDR3 length: 13 amino acids. Germline CDR1 and CDR2: SEHNR and FQNEAQ (reference sequence). The treatment denotes: oral pan-JAK inhibitor, 5-10 mg twice daily. The rearrangement uses TRBV7-9 and TRBJ2-1, with D possibly TRBD1 on 5 matching bases. This specimen consisted of CD8+ T cells sorted from blood, obtained at week 4, from a patient treated with tofacitinib. The TCR sequence derives from a human donor with alopecia areata. The CDR3 region has the DNA TGTGCCAGCAGCTTCGTTGTTCTTAACAGGATGTTCTTC. The encoded protein is CASSFVVLNRMFF.